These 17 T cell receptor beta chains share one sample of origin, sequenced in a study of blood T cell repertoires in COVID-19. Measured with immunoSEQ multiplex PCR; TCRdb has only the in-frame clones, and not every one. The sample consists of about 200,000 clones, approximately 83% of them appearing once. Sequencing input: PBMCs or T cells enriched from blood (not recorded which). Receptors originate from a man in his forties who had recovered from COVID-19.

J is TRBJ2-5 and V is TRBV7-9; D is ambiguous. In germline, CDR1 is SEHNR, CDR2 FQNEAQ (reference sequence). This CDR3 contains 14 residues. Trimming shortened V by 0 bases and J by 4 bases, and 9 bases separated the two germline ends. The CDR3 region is CASSLASVRETQYF. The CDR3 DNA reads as TGTGCCAGCAGCTTAGCGTCGGTACGAGAGACCCAGTACTTC.

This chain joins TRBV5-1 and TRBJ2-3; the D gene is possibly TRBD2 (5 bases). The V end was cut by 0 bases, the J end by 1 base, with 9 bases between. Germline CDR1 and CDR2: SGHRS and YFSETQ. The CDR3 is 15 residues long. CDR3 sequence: CASSLVGSGTDTQYF. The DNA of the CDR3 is TGCGCCAGCAGCTTGGTCGGTAGCGGCACAGATACGCAGTATTTT. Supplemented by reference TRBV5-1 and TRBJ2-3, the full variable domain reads KAGVTQTPRYLIKTRGQQVTLSCSPISGHRSVSWYQQTPGQGLQFLFEYFSETQRNKGNFPGRFSGRQFSNSRSEMNVSTLELGDSALYLCASSLVGSGTDTQYFGPGTRLTVL.

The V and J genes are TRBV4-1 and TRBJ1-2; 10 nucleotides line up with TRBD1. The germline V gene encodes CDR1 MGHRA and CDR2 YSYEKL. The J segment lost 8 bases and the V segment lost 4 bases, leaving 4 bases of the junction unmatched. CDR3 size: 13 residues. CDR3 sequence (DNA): TGCGCCAGCAGCCCCTGGACAGGGGGAGGCTACACCTTC. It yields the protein CASSPWTGGGYTF.

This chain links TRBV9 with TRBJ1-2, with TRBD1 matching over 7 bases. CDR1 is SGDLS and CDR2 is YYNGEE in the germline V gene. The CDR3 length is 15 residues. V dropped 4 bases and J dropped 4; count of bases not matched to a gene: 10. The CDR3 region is CASSSQTGKGYGYTF. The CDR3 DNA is TGTGCCAGCAGCTCTCAGACAGGGAAGGGCTATGGCTACACCTTC.

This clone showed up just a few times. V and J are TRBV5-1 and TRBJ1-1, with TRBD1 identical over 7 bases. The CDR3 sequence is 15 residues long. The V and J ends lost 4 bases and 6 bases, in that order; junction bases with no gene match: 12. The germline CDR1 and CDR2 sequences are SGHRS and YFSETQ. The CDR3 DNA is TGCGCCAGCAGCGGAATGACAGGGAGGAGCGCTGAAGCTTTCTTT. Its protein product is CASSGMTGRSAEAFF.

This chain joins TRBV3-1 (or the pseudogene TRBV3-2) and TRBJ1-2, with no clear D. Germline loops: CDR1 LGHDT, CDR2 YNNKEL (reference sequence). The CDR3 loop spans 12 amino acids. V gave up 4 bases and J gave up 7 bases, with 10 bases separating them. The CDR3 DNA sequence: TGTGCCAGCAGCCCCGATGGAGGTGGCTACACCTTC. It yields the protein CASSPDGGGYTF.

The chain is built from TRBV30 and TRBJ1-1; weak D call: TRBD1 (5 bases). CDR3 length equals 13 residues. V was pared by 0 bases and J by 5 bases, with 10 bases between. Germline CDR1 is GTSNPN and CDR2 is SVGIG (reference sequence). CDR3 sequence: CAWSVRGETEAFF. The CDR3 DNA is TGTGCCTGGAGTGTACGGGGGGAAACTGAAGCTTTCTTT. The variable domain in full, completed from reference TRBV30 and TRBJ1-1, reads SQTIHQWPATLVQPVGSPLSLECTVEGTSNPNLYWYRQAAGRGLQLLFYSVGIGQISSEVPQNLSASRPQDRQFILSSKKLLLSDSGFYLCAWSVRGETEAFFGQGTRLTVV.

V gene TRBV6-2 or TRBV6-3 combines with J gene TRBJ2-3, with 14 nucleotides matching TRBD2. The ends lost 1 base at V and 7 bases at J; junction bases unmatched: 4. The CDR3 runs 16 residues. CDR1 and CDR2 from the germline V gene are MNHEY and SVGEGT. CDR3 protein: CASSYYGTSGGYTQYF. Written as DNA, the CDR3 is TGTGCCAGCAGTTACTACGGGACTAGCGGGGGATATACGCAGTATTTT.

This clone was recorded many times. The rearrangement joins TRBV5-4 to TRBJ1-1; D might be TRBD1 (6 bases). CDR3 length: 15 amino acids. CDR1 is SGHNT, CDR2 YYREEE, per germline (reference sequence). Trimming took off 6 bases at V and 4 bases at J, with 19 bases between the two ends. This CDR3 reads CASTPDTGRSTEAFF. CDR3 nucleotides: TGTGCCAGCACCCCAGACACAGGGCGGAGCACTGAAGCTTTCTTT.

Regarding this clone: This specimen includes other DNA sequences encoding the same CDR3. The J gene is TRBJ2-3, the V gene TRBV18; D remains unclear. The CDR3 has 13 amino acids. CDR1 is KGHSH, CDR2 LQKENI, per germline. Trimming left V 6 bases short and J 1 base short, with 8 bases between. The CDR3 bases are TGTGCCAGCTCCCCTTCCGGCACAGATACGCAGTATTTT. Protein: CASSPSGTDTQYF.

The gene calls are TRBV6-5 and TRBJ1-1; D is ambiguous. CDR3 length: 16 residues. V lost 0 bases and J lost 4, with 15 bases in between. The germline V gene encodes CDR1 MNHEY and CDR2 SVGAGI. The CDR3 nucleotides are TGTGCCAGCAGTTACTCATCAACACGCAGTCGCACTGAAGCTTTCTTT. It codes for CASSYSSTRSRTEAFF.

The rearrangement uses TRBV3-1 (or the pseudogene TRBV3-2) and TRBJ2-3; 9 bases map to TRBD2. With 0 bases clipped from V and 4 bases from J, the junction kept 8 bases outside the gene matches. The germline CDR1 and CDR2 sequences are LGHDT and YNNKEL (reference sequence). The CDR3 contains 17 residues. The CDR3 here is CASSQDRGRGGADTQYF. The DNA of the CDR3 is TGTGCCAGCAGCCAAGACAGAGGGCGGGGGGGAGCAGATACGCAGTATTTT.

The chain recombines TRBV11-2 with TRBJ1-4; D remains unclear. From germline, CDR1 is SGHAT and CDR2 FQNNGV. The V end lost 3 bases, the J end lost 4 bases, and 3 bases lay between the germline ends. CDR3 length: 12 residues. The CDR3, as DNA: TGTGCCAGCAGCTTCTATAATGAAAAACTGTTTTTT. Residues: CASSFYNEKLFF.

The CDR3 DNA sequence: TGTGCCAGCACCTTGACAGGGGGCTATGGCTACACCTTC. This codes for CASTLTGGYGYTF. J is TRBJ1-2 and V is TRBV3-1 (or the pseudogene TRBV3-2); 9 bases align to TRBD1. Losses at the gene ends were 7 bases for V and 4 bases for J; bases not matched to a gene: 4. The CDR3 is made up of 13 amino acids. Looked up from germline, CDR1 is LGHDT and CDR2 is YNNKEL (reference sequence).

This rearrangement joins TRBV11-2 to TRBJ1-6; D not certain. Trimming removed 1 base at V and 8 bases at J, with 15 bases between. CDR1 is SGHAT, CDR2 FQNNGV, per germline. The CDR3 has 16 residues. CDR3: CASSLAQTGFHSPLHF. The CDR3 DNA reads TGTGCCAGCAGCTTAGCCCAGACGGGGTTTCATTCACCCCTCCACTTT.

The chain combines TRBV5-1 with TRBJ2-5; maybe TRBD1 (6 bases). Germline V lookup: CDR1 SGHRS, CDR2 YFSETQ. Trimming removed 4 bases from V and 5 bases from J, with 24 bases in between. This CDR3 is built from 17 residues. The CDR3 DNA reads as TGCGCCAGCAGCCTGGGGGCCCTCCCGGGGAACTGGGAGACCCAGTACTTC. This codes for CASSLGALPGNWETQYF.

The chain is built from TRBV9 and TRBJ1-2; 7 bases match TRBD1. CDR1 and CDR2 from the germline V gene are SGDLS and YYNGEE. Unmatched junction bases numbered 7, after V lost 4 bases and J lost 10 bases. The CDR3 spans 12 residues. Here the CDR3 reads CASSLLDRAYTF. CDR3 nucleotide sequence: TGTGCCAGCAGCTTACTAGACAGGGCCTACACCTTC.